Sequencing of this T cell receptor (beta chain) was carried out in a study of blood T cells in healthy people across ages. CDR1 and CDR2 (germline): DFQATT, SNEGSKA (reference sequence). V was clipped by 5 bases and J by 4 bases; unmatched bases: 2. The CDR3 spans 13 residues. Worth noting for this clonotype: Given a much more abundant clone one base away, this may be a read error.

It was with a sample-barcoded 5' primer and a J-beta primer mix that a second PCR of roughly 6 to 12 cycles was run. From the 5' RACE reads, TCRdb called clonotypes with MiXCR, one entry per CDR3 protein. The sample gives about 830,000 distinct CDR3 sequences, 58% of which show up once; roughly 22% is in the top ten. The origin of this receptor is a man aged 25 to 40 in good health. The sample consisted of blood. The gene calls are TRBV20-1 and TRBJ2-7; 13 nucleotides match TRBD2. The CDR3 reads CSAGGLAGYEQYF. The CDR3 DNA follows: TGCAGTGCTGGGGGACTAGCGGGATACGAGCAGTACTTC.